This TCR beta chain derives from a study of blood T cell repertoires in COVID-19. The wider study: COVID-19 samples, acute and convalescent, were from the United States, Italy and Spain. In each case, the material was cDNA or gDNA derived from T cells, B-cell-depleted T cells, or PBMCs.

There are 19 residues in the CDR3. Per the study methods: Amplification of reference gene primers provided the estimated nucleated cell counts. Assay: immunoSEQ multiplex PCR; the TCRdb copy retains only in-frame clones and omits some. For V, J and clone size, that table is used; D and trimming come from the DNA. The sample shows roughly 80,000 clones, 60% to 80% of them seen only once. This clone was seen a few times. The sequenced material came from peripheral blood. This sequence originates from a man aged 65-85 years with active or convalescent COVID-19. The chain employs TRBV12-2 and TRBJ1-5; the D call TRBD1 from the table was never checked on the DNA. TRBV12-2 is reported as a pseudogene. CDR3 in DNA: TGTGCAAGTCGCCCGCCCATGGCAGGGGTTAAAGATAGCAATCAGCCCCAGCATTTT. It is translated as CASRPPMAGVKDSNQPQHF.